Sequencing of this TCR beta chain was carried out in a study of regulatory and conventional T cells in RAG deficiency. The table came from immunoSEQ multiplex PCR; TCRdb's copy has only in-frame clones and leaves some out. The repertoire consists of tens of thousands of clones, with 95% to 97% occurring once and the leading ten covering around 1.4%. The germline V gene encodes CDR1 PRHDT and CDR2 FYEKMQ (reference sequence). V was clipped by 5 bases and J by 8 bases; unmatched bases: 8. The CDR3 totals 14 residues. Blood CD4+ CD25-low CD127-high conventional T cells supplied the genomic DNA template. These data also formed part of another study, on regulatory T cells. From that report: Amplification used 52 TRBV primers and 13 TRBJ primers.

The V and J genes are TRBV13 and TRBJ1-3, with 8 nucleotides matching TRBD1. The TCR sequence derives from a human donor in good health. The sample comprised CD25- CD4+ T cells sorted from blood. CDR3 in amino acids: CASSTMDREDTIYF. Here the CDR3 DNA reads TGTGCCAGCAGCACTATGGACAGGGAGGACACCATATATTTT. Using reference TRBV13 and TRBJ1-3 for the parts outside the CDR3, the full variable domain is AAGVIQSPRHLIKEKRETATLKCYPIPRHDTVYWYQQGPGQDPQFLISFYEKMQSDKGSIPDRFSAQQFSDYHSELNMSSLELGDSALYFCASSTMDREDTIYFGEGSWLTVV.